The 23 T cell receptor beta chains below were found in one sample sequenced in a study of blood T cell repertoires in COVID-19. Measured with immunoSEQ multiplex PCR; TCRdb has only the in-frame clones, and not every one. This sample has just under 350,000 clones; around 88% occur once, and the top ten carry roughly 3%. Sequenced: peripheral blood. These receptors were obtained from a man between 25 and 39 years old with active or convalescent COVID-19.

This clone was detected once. For the CDR3, the DNA is TGTGCCAGTAGTATAACTGCAGGGGGCGCCTATCAGCCCCAGCATTTT. Amino acids: CASSITAGGAYQPQHF. V usage is TRBV19 and J usage is TRBJ1-5, with 8 bases aligning to TRBD1. After removal of 2 bases from V and 5 bases from J, the junction contained 8 bases not matched to a gene. The CDR3 is 16 amino acids. Germline assignment: CDR1 LNHDA and CDR2 SQIVND (reference sequence).

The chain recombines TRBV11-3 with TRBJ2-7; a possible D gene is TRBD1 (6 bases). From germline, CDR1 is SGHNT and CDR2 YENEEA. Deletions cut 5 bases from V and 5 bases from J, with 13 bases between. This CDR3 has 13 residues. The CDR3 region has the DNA TGTGCCAGCAGCCGGAACAGGGATCACGAGCAGTACTTC. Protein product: CASSRNRDHEQYF.

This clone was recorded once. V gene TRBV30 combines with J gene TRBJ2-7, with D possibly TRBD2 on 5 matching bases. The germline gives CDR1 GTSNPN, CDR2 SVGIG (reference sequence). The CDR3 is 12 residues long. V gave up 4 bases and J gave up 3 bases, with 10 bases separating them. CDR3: CAWTGDFYEQYF. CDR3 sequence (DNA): TGTGCCTGGACCGGGGATTTCTACGAGCAGTACTTC.

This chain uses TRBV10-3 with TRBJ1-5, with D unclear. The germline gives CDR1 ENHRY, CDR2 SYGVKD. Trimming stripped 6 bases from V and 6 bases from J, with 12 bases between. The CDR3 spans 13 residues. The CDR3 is CAIRGEAGQPQHF. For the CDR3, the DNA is TGTGCCATCAGGGGAGAGGCGGGTCAGCCCCAGCATTTT.

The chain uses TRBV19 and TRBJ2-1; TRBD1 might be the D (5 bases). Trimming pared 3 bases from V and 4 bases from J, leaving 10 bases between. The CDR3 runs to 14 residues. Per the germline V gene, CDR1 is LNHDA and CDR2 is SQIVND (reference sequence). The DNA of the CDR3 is TGTGCCAGTAGTATCCGGACATATTACAATGAGCAGTTCTTC. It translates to CASSIRTYYNEQFF.

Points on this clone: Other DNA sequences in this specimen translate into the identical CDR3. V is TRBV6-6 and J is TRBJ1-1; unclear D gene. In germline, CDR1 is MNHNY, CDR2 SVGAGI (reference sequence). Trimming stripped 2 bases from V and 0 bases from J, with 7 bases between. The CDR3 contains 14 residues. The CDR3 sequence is CASSYGGMNTEAFF. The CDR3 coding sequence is TGTGCCAGCAGTTACGGCGGCATGAACACTGAAGCTTTCTTT.

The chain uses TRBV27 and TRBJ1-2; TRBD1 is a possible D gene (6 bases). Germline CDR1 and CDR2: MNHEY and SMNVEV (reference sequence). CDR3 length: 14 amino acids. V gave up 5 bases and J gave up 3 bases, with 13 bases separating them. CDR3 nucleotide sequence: TGTGCCAGCAGTCCACAGGGTCTTGACTATGGCTACACCTTC. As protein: CASSPQGLDYGYTF.

The CDR3 region is CASSLAAEGRRPGELFF. In nucleotides, the CDR3 is TGCGCCAGCAGCTTGGCTGCGGAGGGTCGCCGGCCCGGGGAGCTGTTTTTT. The chain couples TRBV5-1 to TRBJ2-2; possibly TRBD2 for D (6 bases). Germline-derived CDR1 and CDR2 are SGHRS and YFSETQ. CDR3 length: 17 residues. V lost 0 bases, J lost 6 bases, and 18 bases lay in between.

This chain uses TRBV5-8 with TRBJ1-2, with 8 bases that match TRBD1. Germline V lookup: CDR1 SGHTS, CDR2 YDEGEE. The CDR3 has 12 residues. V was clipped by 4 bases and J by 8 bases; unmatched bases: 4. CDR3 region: CASSPRQGGYTF. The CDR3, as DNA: TGTGCCAGCAGCCCCAGACAGGGGGGCTACACCTTC.

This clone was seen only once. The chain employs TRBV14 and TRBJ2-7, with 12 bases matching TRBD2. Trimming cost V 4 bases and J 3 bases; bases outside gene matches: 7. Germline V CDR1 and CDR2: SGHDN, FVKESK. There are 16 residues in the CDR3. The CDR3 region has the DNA TGTGCCAGCAGCCCCGCAAAACTAGCGGGGGGCTACGAGCAGTACTTC. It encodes CASSPAKLAGGYEQYF.

CDR3 sequence reads: CASSLNAPGLAGDEQFF. The DNA for the CDR3 is TGTGCCAGCAGCTTAAACGCTCCGGGACTAGCGGGAGATGAGCAGTTCTTC. The chain uses TRBV7-9 and TRBJ2-1, with 14 bases fitting TRBD2. The CDR3 spans 17 residues. Germline CDR1 and CDR2: SEHNR and FQNEAQ (reference sequence). V lost 2 bases, J lost 8 bases, and 8 bases stayed unmatched.

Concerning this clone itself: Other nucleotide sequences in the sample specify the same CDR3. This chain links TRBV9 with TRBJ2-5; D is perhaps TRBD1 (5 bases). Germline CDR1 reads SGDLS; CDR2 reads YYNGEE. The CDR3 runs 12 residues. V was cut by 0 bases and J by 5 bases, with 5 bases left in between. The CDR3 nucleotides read TGTGCCAGCAGCGTAGCAGGGGAGACCCAGTACTTC. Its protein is CASSVAGETQYF.

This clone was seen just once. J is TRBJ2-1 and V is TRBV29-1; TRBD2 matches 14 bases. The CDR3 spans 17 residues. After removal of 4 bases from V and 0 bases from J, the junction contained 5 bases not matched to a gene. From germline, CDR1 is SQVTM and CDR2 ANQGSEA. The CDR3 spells CSVAETSGRASYNEQFF. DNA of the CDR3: TGCAGCGTTGCGGAGACTAGCGGGAGGGCCTCCTACAATGAGCAGTTCTTC.

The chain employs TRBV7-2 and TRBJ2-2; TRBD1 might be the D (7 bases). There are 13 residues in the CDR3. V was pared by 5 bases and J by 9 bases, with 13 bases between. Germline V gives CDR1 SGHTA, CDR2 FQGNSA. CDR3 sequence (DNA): TGTGCCAGCAGCGGCAGGGGGGACCGGGAGCTGTTTTTT. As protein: CASSGRGDRELFF. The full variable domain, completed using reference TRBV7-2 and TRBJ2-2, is GAGVSQSPSNKVTEKGKDVELRCDPISGHTALYWYRQSLGQGLEFLIYFQGNSAPDKSGLPSDRFSAERTGGSVSTLTIQRTQQEDSAVYLCASSGRGDRELFFGEGSRLTVL.

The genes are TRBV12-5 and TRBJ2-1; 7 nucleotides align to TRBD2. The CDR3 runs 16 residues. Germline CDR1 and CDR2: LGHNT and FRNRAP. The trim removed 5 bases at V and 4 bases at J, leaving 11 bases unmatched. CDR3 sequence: CASGPPGAGYYNEQFF. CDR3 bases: TGTGCTAGTGGTCCCCCTGGAGCGGGGTATTACAATGAGCAGTTCTTC.

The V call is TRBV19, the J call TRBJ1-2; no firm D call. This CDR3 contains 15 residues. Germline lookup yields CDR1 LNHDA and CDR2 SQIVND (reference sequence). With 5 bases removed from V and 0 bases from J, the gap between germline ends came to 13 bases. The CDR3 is CASSFPTRTNYGYTF. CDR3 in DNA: TGTGCCAGTAGTTTCCCGACACGAACTAACTATGGCTACACCTTC.

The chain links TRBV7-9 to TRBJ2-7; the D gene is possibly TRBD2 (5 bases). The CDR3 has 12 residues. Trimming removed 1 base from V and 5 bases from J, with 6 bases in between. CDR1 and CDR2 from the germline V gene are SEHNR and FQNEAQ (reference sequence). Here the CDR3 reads CASSLDGNEQYF. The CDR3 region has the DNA TGTGCCAGCAGCTTAGACGGGAACGAGCAGTACTTC.

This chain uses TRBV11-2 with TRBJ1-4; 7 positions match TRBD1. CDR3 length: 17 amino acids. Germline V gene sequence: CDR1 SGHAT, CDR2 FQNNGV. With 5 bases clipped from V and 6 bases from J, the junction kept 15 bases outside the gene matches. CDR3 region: CASSALGTATTHEKLFF. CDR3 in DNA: TGTGCCAGCAGCGCATTAGGGACAGCGACTACTCATGAAAAACTGTTTTTT.

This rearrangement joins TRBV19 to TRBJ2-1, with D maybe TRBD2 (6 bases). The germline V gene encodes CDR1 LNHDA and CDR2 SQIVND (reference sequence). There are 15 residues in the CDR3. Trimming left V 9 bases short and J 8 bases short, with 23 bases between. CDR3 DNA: TGTGCCAGCGGCTCCGGGGGATCTAGGGGCGATGAGCAGTTCTTC. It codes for CASGSGGSRGDEQFF.

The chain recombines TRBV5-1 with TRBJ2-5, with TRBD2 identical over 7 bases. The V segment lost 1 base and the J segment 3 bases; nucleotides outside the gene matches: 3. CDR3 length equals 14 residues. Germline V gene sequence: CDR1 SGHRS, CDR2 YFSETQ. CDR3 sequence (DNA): TGCGCCAGCAGCTTGTATCGGGGGGAAGAGACCCAGTACTTC. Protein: CASSLYRGEETQYF.

The CDR3 DNA follows: TGTGCCAGCAGCCTAACAGGGGGCCGAACAGATACGCAGTATTTT. Its protein product is CASSLTGGRTDTQYF. The chain joins TRBV7-2 to TRBJ2-3; the match to TRBD1 covers 9 bases. This CDR3 region has 15 residues. Trimming cost V 5 bases and J 3 bases; bases outside gene matches: 6. The V gene's germline CDR1 is SGHTA and CDR2 FQGNSA.

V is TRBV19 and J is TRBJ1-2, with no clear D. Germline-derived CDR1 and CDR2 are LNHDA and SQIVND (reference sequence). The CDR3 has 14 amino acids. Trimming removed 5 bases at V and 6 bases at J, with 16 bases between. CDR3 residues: CASSPRGGLDGYTF. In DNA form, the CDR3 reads TGTGCCAGTAGTCCCCGAGGAGGGTTAGATGGCTACACCTTC.

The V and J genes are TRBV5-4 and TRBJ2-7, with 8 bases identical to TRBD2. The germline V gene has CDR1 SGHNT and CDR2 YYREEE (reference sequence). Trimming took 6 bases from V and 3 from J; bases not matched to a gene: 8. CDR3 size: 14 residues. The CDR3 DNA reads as TGTGCCAGCATCCCACGGGGGGGGCGCTACGAGCAGTACTTC. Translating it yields CASIPRGGRYEQYF.